Following are 25 T cell receptor beta chains from one sample sequenced in a study of blood T cell repertoires in COVID-19. Here immunoSEQ multiplex PCR was the method, and the copy in TCRdb shows in-frame clones only, minus some. The sample contains 200,000 to 250,000 clones, approximately 89% of which appear only once. Source material: PBMCs or T cells enriched from blood (not recorded which). All receptors come from a woman aged 30 to 39 who had been exposed to COVID-19.

CDR3 protein: CASQGFAGVGNDEQFF. In DNA form, the CDR3 reads TGTGCCAGCCAAGGCTTTGCGGGGGTTGGAAACGATGAGCAGTTCTTC. V and J are TRBV28 and TRBJ2-1; 7 bases fit TRBD2. In germline, CDR1 is MDHEN, CDR2 SYDVKM. V shed 8 bases, J shed 8 bases, and the junction held 18 bases outside the gene matches. There are 16 residues in the CDR3.

V is TRBV10-3 and J is TRBJ1-2, with 10 bases that match TRBD1. The CDR3 totals 17 residues. The germline gives CDR1 ENHRY, CDR2 SYGVKD. Trimming at V came to 0 bases and at J to 4 bases, leaving 8 bases not matched to a gene. CDR3 protein: CAISESVPGQGSYGYTF. The CDR3 DNA sequence: TGTGCCATCAGTGAGTCAGTCCCGGGACAGGGGTCCTATGGCTACACCTTC.

J is TRBJ1-5 and V is TRBV11-2; D unclear. Between the trimmed V and J ends, which lost 4 bases and 7 bases, there was a span of 11 bases. This CDR3 comprises 13 residues. The germline CDR1 and CDR2 sequences are SGHAT and FQNNGV. The CDR3 protein is CASSWSMEQPQHF. The CDR3 bases are TGTGCCAGCAGCTGGAGTATGGAGCAGCCCCAGCATTTT.

The chain employs TRBV27 and TRBJ2-7, with D maybe TRBD2 (5 bases). The V and J ends lost 2 bases and 2 bases respectively, with 10 bases between them. This CDR3 has 14 amino acids. CDR1 is MNHEY and CDR2 is SMNVEV in the germline V gene (reference sequence). The CDR3 DNA follows: TGTGCCAGCAGTTTAGAGGCGGGCCCCTACGAGCAGTACTTC. The encoded protein is CASSLEAGPYEQYF.

This clone is a singleton in its sample. The chain has TRBV7-3 and TRBJ2-1; 8 bases agree with TRBD1. From germline, CDR1 is SGHTA and CDR2 FQGTGA. V lost 6 bases and J lost 8; bases outside the gene matches: 6. The CDR3 consists of 13 residues. The CDR3 DNA is TGTGCCAGCAGACCACAGGGGGGCGATGAGCAGTTCTTC. It specifies CASRPQGGDEQFF.

This chain uses TRBV30 with TRBJ2-7, with D possibly matching TRBD2 (7 bases). This CDR3 is 13 amino acids long. The germline V gene encodes CDR1 GTSNPN and CDR2 SVGIG (reference sequence). V dropped 4 bases and J dropped 4 bases, with 14 bases sitting between them. The CDR3 DNA reads TGTGCCTGGACTGGGGGGGCGCCTTACGAGCAGTACTTC. It codes for CAWTGGAPYEQYF. The full variable domain, in which reference TRBV30 and TRBJ2-7 provide the parts outside the CDR3, is SQTIHQWPATLVQPVGSPLSLECTVEGTSNPNLYWYRQAAGRGLQLLFYSVGIGQISSEVPQNLSASRPQDRQFILSSKKLLLSDSGFYLCAWTGGAPYEQYFGPGTRLTVT.

The chain recombines TRBV28 with TRBJ2-6; 8 bases agree with TRBD2. With 6 bases clipped from V and 2 bases from J, the junction kept 9 bases outside the gene matches. This CDR3 region has 17 residues. Germline CDR1 and CDR2: MDHEN and SYDVKM. CDR3 sequence: CASSSGTRGAGANVLTF. CDR3 DNA sequence: TGTGCCAGCAGCTCCGGGACTAGGGGTGCTGGGGCCAACGTCCTGACTTTC. Complete variable domain (other parts from reference TRBV28 and TRBJ2-6): DVKVTQSSRYLVKRTGEKVFLECVQDMDHENMFWYRQDPGLGLRLIYFSYDVKMKEKGDIPEGYSVSREKKERFSLILESASTNQTSMYLCASSSGTRGAGANVLTFGAGSRLTVL.

This chain uses TRBV28 with TRBJ2-3, with 11 nucleotides matching TRBD2. Trimming took 1 base from V and 4 from J; bases not matched to a gene: 7. This CDR3 region has 17 residues. Germline CDR1 reads MDHEN; CDR2 reads SYDVKM. The CDR3: CASSLLATSGRPDTQYF. In DNA, the CDR3 is TGTGCCAGCAGTTTATTAGCAACTAGCGGGAGACCAGATACGCAGTATTTT.

This clone was seen only a few times. The V call is TRBV29-1, the J call TRBJ1-2; D call uncertain. V was clipped by 2 bases and J by 1 base, with 14 bases between them. This CDR3 is 15 amino acids long. CDR1 is SQVTM and CDR2 is ANQGSEA in the germline V gene. The CDR3 nucleotides are TGCAGCGTTGAAAAACGGGAGAGCCTTAACTATGGCTACACCTTC. It codes for CSVEKRESLNYGYTF.

The CDR3 sequence: CASSSTGMSNQPQHF. CDR3 sequence (DNA): TGCGCCAGCAGTTCGACAGGGATGAGCAATCAGCCCCAGCATTTT. The J gene is TRBJ1-5, the V gene TRBV5-1; 7 nucleotides match TRBD1. The ends lost 5 bases at V and 1 base at J; junction bases unmatched: 6. This CDR3 is 15 amino acids long. Germline loops: CDR1 SGHRS, CDR2 YFSETQ.

The chain recombines TRBV3-1 (or the pseudogene TRBV3-2) with TRBJ1-2; 7 bases are a match to TRBD1. CDR3 size: 13 residues. The V gene's germline CDR1 is LGHDT and CDR2 YNNKEL (reference sequence). Trimming took 2 bases from V and 7 from J; bases not matched to a gene: 4. Here the CDR3 DNA reads TGTGCCAGCAGCCAAAGGGGGCGCGGTGGCTACACCTTC. This translates into CASSQRGRGGYTF.

This clone was recorded a few times. V and J are TRBV7-8 and TRBJ2-7; 7 nucleotides align to TRBD1. Germline-derived CDR1 and CDR2 are SGHVS and FQNEAQ. V trimming: 5 bases; J trimming: 3 bases; junction bases outside the gene matches: 16. The CDR3 loop spans 17 amino acids. The CDR3 DNA sequence: TGTGCCAGCAGCAACGACAGGGTTCGCCTCGACGACTACGAGCAGTACTTC. This translates into CASSNDRVRLDDYEQYF.

The chain combines TRBV30 with TRBJ2-7, with 7 bases lining up with TRBD1. The length of the CDR3 is 14 residues. CDR1 GTSNPN and CDR2 SVGIG come from the germline V gene (reference sequence). Losses at the gene ends were 0 bases for V and 2 bases for J; bases not matched to a gene: 4. CDR3 in amino acids: CAWSVLQGAYEQYF. The CDR3 region has the DNA TGTGCCTGGAGTGTACTGCAGGGGGCCTACGAGCAGTACTTC.

V gene TRBV27 combines with J gene TRBJ2-4; the match to TRBD1 covers 7 bases. V shed 5 bases and J 6 bases; nucleotides not matched to a gene: 13. CDR3 length: 16 residues. Germline-derived CDR1 and CDR2 are MNHEY and SMNVEV (reference sequence). The CDR3 DNA follows: TGTGCCAGCAGTAGGGCCTGGGACAGACGCGGAAACATTCAGTACTTC. Its protein product is CASSRAWDRRGNIQYF.

This chain connects TRBV3-1 (or the pseudogene TRBV3-2) to TRBJ2-1; D is ambiguous. V lost 4 bases and J lost 9, with 25 bases in between. Germline CDR1 and CDR2: LGHDT and YNNKEL (reference sequence). This CDR3 has 17 amino acids. DNA of the CDR3: TGTGCCAGCAGCCTCCCACCCTTAAAGCGAGGAGCATTTGAGCAGTTCTTC. Translated: CASSLPPLKRGAFEQFF.

Only one count was recorded for this clone. The chain is built from TRBV11-3 and TRBJ2-2; a weak D match, TRBD1 (8 bases). The germline V gene encodes CDR1 SGHNT and CDR2 YENEEA. V was trimmed by 3 bases and J by 5 bases, leaving 19 bases between them. The CDR3 totals 17 residues. CDR3 bases: TGTGCCAGCAGCTTTCGTTACCCACAGGGGGGGACCGGGGAGCTGTTTTTT. Translated: CASSFRYPQGGTGELFF.

This clone was seen a handful of times. The chain is built from TRBV5-4 and TRBJ2-1; unclear D gene. Per the germline V gene, CDR1 is SGHNT and CDR2 is YYREEE (reference sequence). The CDR3 runs 11 residues. Trimming removed 1 base at V and 9 bases at J, with 5 bases between. The CDR3 DNA follows: TGTGCCAGCAGCTTGTTCTCTGAGCAGTTCTTC. This encodes CASSLFSEQFF.

The V call is TRBV27, the J call TRBJ2-7, with 8 nucleotides matching TRBD2. Trimming took 8 bases from V and 5 from J; bases not matched to a gene: 14. The germline gives CDR1 MNHEY, CDR2 SMNVEV (reference sequence). CDR3 length: 15 residues. CDR3 amino acids: CASVVARSGSDEQYF. As DNA, the CDR3 is TGTGCCAGCGTCGTTGCACGGAGCGGGAGCGACGAGCAGTACTTC.

The gene calls are TRBV19 and TRBJ2-1; 7 nucleotides agree with TRBD2. There are 15 residues in the CDR3. The V and J ends lost 3 bases and 0 bases, in that order; junction bases with no gene match: 2. The germline V gene has CDR1 LNHDA and CDR2 SQIVND (reference sequence). CDR3 residues: CASSMGGSSYNEQFF. The CDR3 nucleotides read TGTGCCAGTAGTATGGGCGGGAGCTCCTACAATGAGCAGTTCTTC.

This clone was detected a few times. The chain is built from TRBV9 and TRBJ2-3; 7 bases map to TRBD2. This CDR3 is 15 amino acids long. Germline lookup yields CDR1 SGDLS and CDR2 YYNGEE. J was trimmed by 1 base and V by 0 bases; bases with no gene match: 2. The CDR3 here is CASSVVGRGTDTQYF. In DNA, the CDR3 is TGTGCCAGCAGCGTAGTTGGGAGGGGCACAGATACGCAGTATTTT.

The V call is TRBV10-3, the J call TRBJ2-1; 11 nucleotides line up with TRBD2. Germline CDR1 reads ENHRY; CDR2 reads SYGVKD. The CDR3 extends over 16 amino acids. J was trimmed by 6 bases and V by 4 bases; bases with no gene match: 8. This CDR3 reads CAISAILAGVFNEQFF. The CDR3 bases are TGTGCCATCAGTGCCATACTAGCGGGAGTGTTCAATGAGCAGTTCTTC.

The chain has TRBV6-2 or TRBV6-3 and TRBJ1-3; D is perhaps TRBD1 (6 bases). From germline, CDR1 is MNHEY and CDR2 SVGEGT. This CDR3 region has 15 residues. V dropped 5 bases and J dropped 0 bases, with 11 bases sitting between them. The CDR3 reads CASSLTGDSGNTIYF. The CDR3 nucleotides read TGTGCCAGCAGTCTGACAGGCGACTCTGGAAACACCATATATTTT.

This clone is a singleton in its sample. This chain links TRBV24-1 with TRBJ1-6, with D possibly being TRBD1 (6 bases). The CDR3 is 15 amino acids. CDR1 is KGHDR and CDR2 is SFDVKD in the germline V gene. The ends were cut back, 5 bases at V and 10 bases at J, with 17 bases in the middle. CDR3 in amino acids: CATSGPGQRKSPLHF. CDR3 sequence (DNA): TGTGCCACCAGTGGCCCGGGACAACGGAAATCACCCCTCCACTTT.

CDR3 sequence reads: CAWSRAGVLDEQFF. DNA for the CDR3: TGTGCCTGGAGCCGAGCGGGAGTGTTGGATGAGCAGTTCTTC. The chain joins TRBV30 to TRBJ2-1, with 8 bases fitting TRBD2. Per the germline V gene, CDR1 is GTSNPN and CDR2 is SVGIG (reference sequence). The CDR3 has 14 residues. With 3 bases clipped from V and 8 bases from J, the junction kept 9 bases outside the gene matches.

The genes are TRBV30 and TRBJ1-5; D not certain. The CDR3 runs 15 residues. The germline V gene encodes CDR1 GTSNPN and CDR2 SVGIG (reference sequence). The germline V and J ends were trimmed by 1 base and 0 bases, with 10 bases remaining between them. CDR3 nucleotide sequence: TGTGCCTGGAGTGGGGCAGACCTTAGCAATCAGCCCCAGCATTTT. This sequence encodes CAWSGADLSNQPQHF.